What follows are 22 T cell receptor beta chains derived from one specimen sequenced in a study of blood T cell repertoires in COVID-19. Using immunoSEQ multiplex PCR, the repertoire was profiled, and TCRdb retains in-frame clones only, with some absent. The sample lists roughly 170,000 clones, around nine tenths seen once, with about 0.95% in the top ten. The sample was peripheral blood. Receptor source: a woman in her late teens or twenties who had recovered from COVID-19.

The rearrangement joins TRBV4-1 to TRBJ2-3, with TRBD1 as a possible D gene (6 bases). This CDR3 is built from 17 residues. Looked up from germline, CDR1 is MGHRA and CDR2 is YSYEKL. V lost 1 base and J 0 bases, leaving 14 bases between the germline ends. The CDR3 bases are TGCGCCAGCAGCCAAGTAAACCGGGACACCAGCACAGATACGCAGTATTTT. It is translated as CASSQVNRDTSTDTQYF.

The chain combines TRBV6-5 with TRBJ2-7; possible D gene TRBD1, 5 bases. Germline V gene lookup returns CDR1 MNHEY and CDR2 SVGAGI. Deletions cut 0 bases from V and 3 bases from J, with 12 bases between. The CDR3 totals 15 residues. Written as DNA, the CDR3 is TGTGCCAGCAGTTACTCGGGCCAGGGCATCTACGAGCAGTACTTC. Translation: CASSYSGQGIYEQYF.

The rearrangement uses TRBV7-9 and TRBJ2-3; D remains unclear. With 3 bases removed from V and 5 bases from J, the gap between germline ends came to 6 bases. The CDR3 extends over 12 amino acids. Germline-derived CDR1 and CDR2 are SEHNR and FQNEAQ (reference sequence). The CDR3 coding sequence is TGTGCCAGCAGCTTCGGGTTAGATACGCAGTATTTT. It encodes CASSFGLDTQYF. The whole variable domain, filled in from reference TRBV7-9 and TRBJ2-3, reads DTGVSQNPRHKITKRGQNVTFRCDPISEHNRLYWYRQTLGQGPEFLTYFQNEAQLEKSRLLSDRFSAERPKGSFSTLEIQRTEQGDSAMYLCASSFGLDTQYFGPGTRLTVL.

The genes are TRBV10-1 and TRBJ2-1, with 13 bases matching TRBD2. V lost 2 bases and J lost 1; bases outside the gene matches: 20. The CDR3 is 23 residues long. CDR1 and CDR2 from the germline V gene are WNHNN and SYGVQD (reference sequence). As DNA, the CDR3 is TGCGCCAGCAGTGAGCCCCCGACTGCGGTACTAGCGGGAGGGGAAGGGTCCTACAATGAGCAGTTCTTC. Translation: CASSEPPTAVLAGGEGSYNEQFF.

V usage is TRBV7-2 and J usage is TRBJ2-7; TRBD2 agrees at 9 bases. The CDR3 length is 15 residues. The V gene's germline CDR1 is SGHTA and CDR2 FQGNSA. V lost 1 base, J lost 1 base, and 2 bases stayed unmatched. CDR3 sequence reads: CASSLDLAGSYEQYF. The CDR3 DNA sequence: TGTGCCAGCAGCTTAGATCTAGCGGGGTCCTACGAGCAGTACTTC.

The chain carries TRBV6-6 and TRBJ1-1, with D perhaps TRBD1 (5 bases). V lost 4 bases and J lost 0, with 9 bases in between. The germline gives CDR1 MNHNY, CDR2 SVGAGI (reference sequence). The CDR3 is 14 residues long. CDR3 DNA: TGTGCCAGCAGTTTAAGGGGTCTGAACACTGAAGCTTTCTTT. Translation: CASSLRGLNTEAFF.

The rearrangement links TRBV5-5 to TRBJ2-7, with TRBD2 as a possible D gene (6 bases). Trimming removed 6 bases at V and 3 bases at J, with 22 bases between. CDR3 length equals 16 residues. Germline CDR1 SGHKS, CDR2 YYEKEE (reference sequence). The CDR3 DNA follows: TGTGCCAGCAACCCATCGGGGGTGGAAGGGTTCTACGAGCAGTACGTC. Protein product: CASNPSGVEGFYEQYV.

The gene calls are TRBV5-4 and TRBJ1-1, with unresolved D. The CDR3 covers 15 residues. The germline V gene encodes CDR1 SGHNT and CDR2 YYREEE (reference sequence). V lost 6 bases and J lost 0, with 15 bases in between. Here the CDR3 reads CASIRDEGMNTEAFF. CDR3 nucleotide sequence: TGTGCCAGCATCCGTGATGAGGGCATGAACACTGAAGCTTTCTTT.

The chain recombines TRBV27 with TRBJ2-3, with a weak D call TRBD1 (6 bases). Looked up from germline, CDR1 is MNHEY and CDR2 is SMNVEV (reference sequence). V was cut by 2 bases and J by 2 bases, with 11 bases left in between. The CDR3 runs to 15 residues. The CDR3 DNA reads TGTGCCAGCAGTTTAAGGGGGAGCTACACAGATACGCAGTATTTT. It is translated as CASSLRGSYTDTQYF.

The chain carries TRBV30 and TRBJ1-5; TRBD1 might be the D (6 bases). Germline V lookup: CDR1 GTSNPN, CDR2 SVGIG (reference sequence). The CDR3 length is 15 residues. V gave up 0 bases and J gave up 7 bases, with 16 bases separating them. CDR3 bases: TGTGCCTGGAGTGTTATGGGACAAAGGAGACAGCCCCAGCATTTT. Translating it yields CAWSVMGQRRQPQHF.

J is TRBJ2-7 and V is TRBV13; D may be TRBD1 (5 bases). CDR1 and CDR2 from the germline V gene are PRHDT and FYEKMQ (reference sequence). Trimming cost V 4 bases and J 3 bases, with 16 bases left between them. This CDR3 has 15 amino acids. CDR3 DNA sequence: TGTGCCAGCAGCTCGTCGAGCAGGGTCTTCTACGAGCAGTACTTC. Protein sequence: CASSSSSRVFYEQYF.

The CDR3: CASSYSLGSQPQHF. The CDR3 DNA follows: TGTGCCAGCAGTTACTCGTTGGGGAGCCAGCCCCAGCATTTT. This chain links TRBV6-5 with TRBJ1-5; D remains unclear. Germline V gene sequence: CDR1 MNHEY, CDR2 SVGAGI. Trimming shortened V by 0 bases and J by 7 bases, and 10 bases separated the two germline ends. The length of the CDR3 is 14 residues.

The chain has TRBV5-4 and TRBJ2-7, with a possible D match to TRBD2 (6 bases). The CDR3 sequence is 14 residues long. CDR1 and CDR2 (germline): SGHNT, YYREEE (reference sequence). Trimming stripped 5 bases from V and 3 bases from J, with 15 bases between. CDR3 nucleotide sequence: TGTGCCAGCAGTTGGAGGGGAAATTTCTACGAGCAGTACTTC. Protein: CASSWRGNFYEQYF.

On this clone itself: Within the sample, other DNA sequences also encode this same CDR3. The V call is TRBV14, the J call TRBJ2-7; tentative D call: TRBD1 (5 bases). The CDR3 loop spans 14 amino acids. The germline CDR1 and CDR2 sequences are SGHDN and FVKESK. V gave up 1 base and J gave up 4 bases, with 11 bases separating them. The CDR3 region has the DNA TGTGCCAGCAGCCAAGTGGGCAGGGTGTACGAGCAGTACTTC. The encoded protein is CASSQVGRVYEQYF.

The chain is built from TRBV4-3 and TRBJ1-2; 10 nucleotides align to TRBD1. J was trimmed by 5 bases and V by 4 bases; bases with no gene match: 10. The CDR3 length is 16 residues. From germline, CDR1 is LGHNA and CDR2 YSLEER. CDR3 residues: CASSPSGTGEIYGYTF. CDR3 DNA sequence: TGCGCCAGCAGCCCGTCAGGGACAGGGGAGATTTATGGCTACACCTTC.

The chain carries TRBV4-1 and TRBJ1-4; 10 nucleotides match TRBD1. CDR1 is MGHRA, CDR2 YSYEKL, per germline. Trimming cost V 0 bases and J 8 bases; bases outside gene matches: 3. The CDR3 loop spans 15 amino acids. The CDR3 loop is CASSQEGQGDEKLFF. The DNA of the CDR3 is TGCGCCAGCAGCCAAGAAGGACAGGGGGACGAAAAACTGTTTTTT.

The V and J genes are TRBV19 and TRBJ2-1, with D hard to call. CDR3 length: 14 amino acids. CDR1 and CDR2 (germline): LNHDA, SQIVND (reference sequence). Trimming removed 5 bases from V and 6 bases from J, with 14 bases in between. The DNA for the CDR3 is TGTGCCAGTAGTCCCCTCCCATCCGGCAATGAGCAGTTCTTC. Translation gives CASSPLPSGNEQFF. The complete variable domain, with remaining parts taken from reference TRBV19 and TRBJ2-1, reads DGGITQSPKYLFRKEGQNVTLSCEQNLNHDAMYWYRQDPGQGLRLIYYSQIVNDFQKGDIAEGYSVSREKKESFPLTVTSAQKNPTAFYLCASSPLPSGNEQFFGPGTRLTVL.

V usage is TRBV15 and J usage is TRBJ2-7; 7 bases are a match to TRBD1. The junction had 6 bases not matched to a gene; V was cut back by 2 bases and J by 2 bases. The germline CDR1 and CDR2 sequences are LNHNV and YYDKDF (reference sequence). The CDR3 spans 15 residues. This CDR3 is CATSRHSTGTYEQYF. CDR3 sequence (DNA): TGTGCCACCAGCAGACACTCGACAGGGACCTACGAGCAGTACTTC.

In its sample, this clone was seen a few times. The V gene is TRBV28, the J gene TRBJ1-2, with a possible D match to TRBD1 (5 bases). The CDR3 length is 17 residues. The ends were cut back, 2 bases at V and 0 bases at J, with 16 bases in the middle. CDR1 and CDR2 from the germline V gene are MDHEN and SYDVKM. As DNA, the CDR3 is TGTGCCAGCAGTTTAGCGAGGCCCGGGGGTCCTAACTATGGCTACACCTTC. Amino acids: CASSLARPGGPNYGYTF.

V gene TRBV5-1 combines with J gene TRBJ2-7; the match to TRBD2 covers 11 bases. J lost 3 bases, V lost 0 bases, and 2 bases had no gene match. Germline V CDR1 and CDR2: SGHRS, YFSETQ. This CDR3 is 15 amino acids long. For the CDR3, the DNA is TGCGCCAGCAGCTTGGAGGGACTAGCGGACTACGAGCAGTACGTC. Protein: CASSLEGLADYEQYV.

This chain joins TRBV6-5 and TRBJ1-1; D unresolved. CDR1 and CDR2 (germline): MNHEY, SVGAGI. The ends were cut back, 5 bases at V and 5 bases at J, with 15 bases in the middle. The CDR3 runs to 14 residues. The CDR3 region is CASSRDGWRTEAFF. In DNA form, the CDR3 reads TGTGCCAGCAGTCGCGACGGGTGGCGGACTGAAGCTTTCTTT.

This CDR3 reads CASSLGLAGTKNIQYF. CDR3 nucleotides: TGTGCCAGCAGCTTGGGACTAGCGGGGACCAAAAACATTCAGTACTTC. The chain joins TRBV7-3 to TRBJ2-4, with 13 bases fitting TRBD2. CDR1 is SGHTA and CDR2 is FQGTGA in the germline V gene. Trimming cost V 3 bases and J 2 bases; bases outside gene matches: 1. The CDR3 covers 16 residues. Complete variable domain (other parts from reference TRBV7-3 and TRBJ2-4): GAGVSQTPSNKVTEKGKYVELRCDPISGHTALYWYRQSLGQGPEFLIYFQGTGAADDSGLPNDRFFAVRPEGSVSTLKIQRTERGDSAVYLCASSLGLAGTKNIQYFGAGTRLSVL.